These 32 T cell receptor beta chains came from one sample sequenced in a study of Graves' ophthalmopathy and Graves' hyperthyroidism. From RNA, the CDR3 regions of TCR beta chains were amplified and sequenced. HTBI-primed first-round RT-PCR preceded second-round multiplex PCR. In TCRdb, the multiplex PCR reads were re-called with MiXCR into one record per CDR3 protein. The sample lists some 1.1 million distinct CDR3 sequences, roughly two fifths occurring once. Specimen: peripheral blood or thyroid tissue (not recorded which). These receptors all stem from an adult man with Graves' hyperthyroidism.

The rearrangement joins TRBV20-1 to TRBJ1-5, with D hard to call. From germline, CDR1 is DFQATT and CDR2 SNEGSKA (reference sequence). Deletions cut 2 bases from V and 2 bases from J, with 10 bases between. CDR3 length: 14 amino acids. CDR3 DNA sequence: TGCAGTGCTAGATCAGCGGTTGGCAATCAGCCCCAGCATTTT. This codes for CSARSAVGNQPQHF.

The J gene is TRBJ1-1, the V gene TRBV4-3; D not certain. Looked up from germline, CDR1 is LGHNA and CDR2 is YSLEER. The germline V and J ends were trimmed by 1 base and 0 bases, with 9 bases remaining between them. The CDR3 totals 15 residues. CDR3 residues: CASSQGRRLNTEAFF. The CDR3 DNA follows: TGCGCCAGCAGCCAAGGCAGACGCCTGAACACTGAAGCTTTCTTT.

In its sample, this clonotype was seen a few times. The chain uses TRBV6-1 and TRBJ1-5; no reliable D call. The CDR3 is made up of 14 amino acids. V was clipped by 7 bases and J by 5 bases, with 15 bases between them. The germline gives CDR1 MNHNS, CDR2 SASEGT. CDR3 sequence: CASTFRGSDQPQHF. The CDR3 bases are TGTGCCAGCACATTTAGAGGGAGCGATCAGCCCCAGCATTTT.

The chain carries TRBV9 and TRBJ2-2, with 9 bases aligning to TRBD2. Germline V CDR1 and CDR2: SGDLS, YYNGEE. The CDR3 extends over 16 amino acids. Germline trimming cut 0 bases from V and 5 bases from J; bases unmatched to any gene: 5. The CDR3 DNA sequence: TGTGCCAGCAGCGTAGTAGCTAGCGGGGTGACCGGGGAGCTGTTTTTT. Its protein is CASSVVASGVTGELFF.

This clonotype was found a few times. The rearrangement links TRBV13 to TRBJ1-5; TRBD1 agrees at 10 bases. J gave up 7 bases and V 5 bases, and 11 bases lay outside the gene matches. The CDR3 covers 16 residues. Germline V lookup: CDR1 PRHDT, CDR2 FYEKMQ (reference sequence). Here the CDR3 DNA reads TGTGCCAGCAGCCTCACGGGACAGGGGCCGAACCAGCCCCAGCATTTT. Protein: CASSLTGQGPNQPQHF. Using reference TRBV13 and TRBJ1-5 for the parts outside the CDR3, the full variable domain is AAGVIQSPRHLIKEKRETATLKCYPIPRHDTVYWYQQGPGQDPQFLISFYEKMQSDKGSIPDRFSAQQFSDYHSELNMSSLELGDSALYFCASSLTGQGPNQPQHFGDGTRLSIL.

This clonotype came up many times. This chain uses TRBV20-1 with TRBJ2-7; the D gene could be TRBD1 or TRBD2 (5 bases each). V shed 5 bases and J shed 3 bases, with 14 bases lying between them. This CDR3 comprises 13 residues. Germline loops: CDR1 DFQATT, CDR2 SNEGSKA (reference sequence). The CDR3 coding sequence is TGCAGTGCTGCCGGGACCCCGCACTACGAGCAGTACTTC. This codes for CSAAGTPHYEQYF.

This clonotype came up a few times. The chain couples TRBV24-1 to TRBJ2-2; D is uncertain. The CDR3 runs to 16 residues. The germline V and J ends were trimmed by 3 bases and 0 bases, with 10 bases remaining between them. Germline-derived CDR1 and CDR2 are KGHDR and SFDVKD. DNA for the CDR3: TGTGCCACCAGTGATGTCACAGCAGCGAACACCGGGGAGCTGTTTTTT. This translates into CATSDVTAANTGELFF.

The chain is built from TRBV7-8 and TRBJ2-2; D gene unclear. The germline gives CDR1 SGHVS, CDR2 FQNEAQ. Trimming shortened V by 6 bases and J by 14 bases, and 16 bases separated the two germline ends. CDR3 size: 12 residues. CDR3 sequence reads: CASRSGSLELFF. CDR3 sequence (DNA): TGTGCCAGCAGGTCTGGGTCCCTGGAACTGTTTTTT.

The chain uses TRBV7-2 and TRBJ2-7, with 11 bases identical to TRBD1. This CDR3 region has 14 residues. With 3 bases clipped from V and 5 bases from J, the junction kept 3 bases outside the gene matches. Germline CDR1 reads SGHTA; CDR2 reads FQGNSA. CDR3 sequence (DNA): TGTGCCAGCAGCTTCTGGACAGGGGGCCACGAGCAGTACTTC. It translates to CASSFWTGGHEQYF.

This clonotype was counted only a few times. The CDR3 sequence is CASSPPGQVNTEAFF. CDR3 nucleotides: TGTGCCAGCAGCCCCCCGGGACAGGTGAACACTGAAGCTTTCTTT. J is TRBJ1-1 and V is TRBV25-1; 8 positions match TRBD1. In germline, CDR1 is MGHDK, CDR2 SYGVNS. Trimming took 6 bases from V and 0 from J; bases not matched to a gene: 6. The length of the CDR3 is 15 residues. The full variable domain, with the rest looked up from reference TRBV25-1 and TRBJ1-1, is EADIYQTPRYLVIGTGKKITLECSQTMGHDKMYWYQQDPGMELHLIHYSYGVNSTEKGDLSSESTVSRIRTEHFPLTLESARPSHTSQYLCASSPPGQVNTEAFFGQGTRLTVV.

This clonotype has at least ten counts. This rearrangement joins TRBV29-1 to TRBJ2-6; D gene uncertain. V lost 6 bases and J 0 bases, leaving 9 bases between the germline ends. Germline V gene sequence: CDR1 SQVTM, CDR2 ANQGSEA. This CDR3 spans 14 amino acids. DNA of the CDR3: TGCAGCGTCCGACAAGTCTCTGGGGCCAACGTCCTGACTTTC. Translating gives CSVRQVSGANVLTF.

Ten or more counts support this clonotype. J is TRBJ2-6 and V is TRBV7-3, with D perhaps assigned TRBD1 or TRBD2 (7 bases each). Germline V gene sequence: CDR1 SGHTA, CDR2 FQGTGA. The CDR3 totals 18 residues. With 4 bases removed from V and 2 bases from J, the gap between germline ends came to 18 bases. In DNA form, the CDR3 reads TGTGCCAGCAGCTCAAACAGGGGAGGGTTGGCTGGGGCCAACGTCCTGACTTTC. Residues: CASSSNRGGLAGANVLTF.

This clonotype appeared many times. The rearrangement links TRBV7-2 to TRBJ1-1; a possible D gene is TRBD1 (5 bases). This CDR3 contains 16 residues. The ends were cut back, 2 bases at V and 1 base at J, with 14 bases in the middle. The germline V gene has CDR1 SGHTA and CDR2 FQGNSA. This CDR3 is CASSLPGTRGNTEAFF. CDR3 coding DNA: TGTGCCAGCAGCTTACCCGGGACGAGGGGGAACACTGAAGCTTTCTTT.

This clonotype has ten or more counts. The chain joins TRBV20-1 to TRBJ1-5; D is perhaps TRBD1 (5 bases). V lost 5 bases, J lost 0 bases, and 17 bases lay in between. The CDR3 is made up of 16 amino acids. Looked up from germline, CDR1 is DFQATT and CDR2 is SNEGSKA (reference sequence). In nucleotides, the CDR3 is TGCAGTGCTTGGGACCAGCGGGATAATAGCAATCAGCCCCAGCATTTT. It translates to CSAWDQRDNSNQPQHF.

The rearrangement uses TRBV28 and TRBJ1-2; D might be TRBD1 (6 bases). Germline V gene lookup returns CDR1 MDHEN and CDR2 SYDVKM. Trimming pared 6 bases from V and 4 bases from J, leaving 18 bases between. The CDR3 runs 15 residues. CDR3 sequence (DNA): TGTGCCAGCAGACCCGTCCGGGACAACTTCTATGGCTACACCTTC. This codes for CASRPVRDNFYGYTF.

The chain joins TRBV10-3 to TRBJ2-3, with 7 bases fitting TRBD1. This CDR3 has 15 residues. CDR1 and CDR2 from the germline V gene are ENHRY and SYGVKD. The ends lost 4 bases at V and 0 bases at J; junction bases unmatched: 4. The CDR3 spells CAISGPGQSTDTQYF. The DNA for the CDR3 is TGTGCCATCAGTGGACCGGGACAGAGCACAGATACGCAGTATTTT.

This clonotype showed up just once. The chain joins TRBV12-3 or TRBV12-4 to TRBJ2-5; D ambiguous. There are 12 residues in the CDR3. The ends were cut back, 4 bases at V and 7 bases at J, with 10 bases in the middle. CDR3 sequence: CASSSRGVTQYF. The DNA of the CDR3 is TGTGCCAGCAGTTCTCGTGGTGTGACCCAGTACTTC.

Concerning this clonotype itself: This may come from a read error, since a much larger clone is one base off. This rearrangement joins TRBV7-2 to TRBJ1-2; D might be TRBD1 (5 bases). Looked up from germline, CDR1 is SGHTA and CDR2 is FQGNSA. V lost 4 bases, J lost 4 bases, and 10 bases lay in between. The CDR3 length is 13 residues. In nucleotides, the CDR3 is TGTGCCAGCAGCTCGACAGACATCTATGGCTACACCTTC. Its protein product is CASSSTDIYGYTF.

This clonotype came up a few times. This CDR3 reads CASLSGDRSTGELFF. The CDR3, as DNA: TGTGCCAGCCTCTCGGGGGACAGGAGCACCGGGGAGCTGTTTTTT. The rearrangement links TRBV7-9 to TRBJ2-2; TRBD1 matches at 8 bases. The CDR3 sequence is 15 residues long. J was trimmed by 4 bases and V by 8 bases; bases with no gene match: 9. Germline V gene data show CDR1 as SEHNR and CDR2 as FQNEAQ (reference sequence).

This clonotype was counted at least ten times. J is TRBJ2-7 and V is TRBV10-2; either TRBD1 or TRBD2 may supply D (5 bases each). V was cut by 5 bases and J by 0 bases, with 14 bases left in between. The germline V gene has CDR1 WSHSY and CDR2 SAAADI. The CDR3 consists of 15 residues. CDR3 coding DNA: TGCGCCAGCAGTACCCCCCGGGACCGCTCCTACGAGCAGTACTTC. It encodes CASSTPRDRSYEQYF.

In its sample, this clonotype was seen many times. CDR3 coding DNA: TGTGCCAGCAGCTTAGTTCTGGATGAAAAACTGTTTTTT. Its protein is CASSLVLDEKLFF. The rearrangement joins TRBV7-9 to TRBJ1-4; D is ambiguous. CDR1 is SEHNR and CDR2 is FQNEAQ in the germline V gene (reference sequence). The ends were cut back, 1 base at V and 6 bases at J, with 6 bases in the middle. The length of the CDR3 is 13 residues.

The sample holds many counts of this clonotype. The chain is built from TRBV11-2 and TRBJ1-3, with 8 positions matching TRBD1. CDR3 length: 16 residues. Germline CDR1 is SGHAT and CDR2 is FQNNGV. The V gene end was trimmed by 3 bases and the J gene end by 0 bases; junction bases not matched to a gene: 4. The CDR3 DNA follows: TGTGCCAGCAGCTTCCTCGGACAGGGCTCTGGAAACACCATATATTTT. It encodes CASSFLGQGSGNTIYF.

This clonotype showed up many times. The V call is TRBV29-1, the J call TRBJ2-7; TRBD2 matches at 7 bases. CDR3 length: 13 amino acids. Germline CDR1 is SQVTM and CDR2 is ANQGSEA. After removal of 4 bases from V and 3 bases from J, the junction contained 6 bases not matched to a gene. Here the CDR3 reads CSVVGGGDYEQYF. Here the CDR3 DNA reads TGCAGCGTTGTGGGCGGGGGAGACTACGAGCAGTACTTC.

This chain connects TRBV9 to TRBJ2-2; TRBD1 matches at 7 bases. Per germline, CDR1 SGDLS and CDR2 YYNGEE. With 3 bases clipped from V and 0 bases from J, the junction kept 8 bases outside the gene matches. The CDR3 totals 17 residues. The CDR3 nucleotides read TGTGCCAGCAGCGCAGCGATAGGGGGCACGAACACCGGGGAGCTGTTTTTT. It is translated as CASSAAIGGTNTGELFF.

The CDR3 reads CSSLGGNYGYTF. For the CDR3, the DNA is TGCAGCTCCCTAGGGGGTAACTATGGCTACACCTTC. The chain has TRBV29-1 and TRBJ1-2; possibly TRBD1 for D (6 bases). Trimming shortened V by 8 bases and J by 1 base, and 11 bases separated the two germline ends. CDR1 is SQVTM, CDR2 ANQGSEA, per germline. The CDR3 sequence is 12 residues long.

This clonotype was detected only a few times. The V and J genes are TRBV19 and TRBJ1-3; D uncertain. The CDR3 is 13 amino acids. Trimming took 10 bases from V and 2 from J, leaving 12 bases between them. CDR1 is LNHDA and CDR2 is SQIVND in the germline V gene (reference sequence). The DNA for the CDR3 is TGTGCCACCCAATCCCACCCTGGAAACACCATATATTTT. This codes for CATQSHPGNTIYF.

CDR3 in amino acids: CASSPRQGHEGEKLFF. CDR3 in DNA: TGTGCCAGCAGTCCCAGACAGGGCCACGAGGGTGAAAAACTGTTTTTT. V is TRBV12-3 or TRBV12-4 and J is TRBJ1-4, with 7 positions matching TRBD1. This CDR3 region has 16 residues. The V and J ends lost 5 bases and 7 bases, in that order; junction bases with no gene match: 13.

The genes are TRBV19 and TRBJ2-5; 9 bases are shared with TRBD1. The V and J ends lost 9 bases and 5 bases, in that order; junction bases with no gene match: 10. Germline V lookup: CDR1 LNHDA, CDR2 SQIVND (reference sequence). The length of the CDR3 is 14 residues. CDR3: CARGDRDFRETQYF. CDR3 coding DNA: TGTGCCAGGGGGGACAGGGATTTCAGGGAGACCCAGTACTTC.

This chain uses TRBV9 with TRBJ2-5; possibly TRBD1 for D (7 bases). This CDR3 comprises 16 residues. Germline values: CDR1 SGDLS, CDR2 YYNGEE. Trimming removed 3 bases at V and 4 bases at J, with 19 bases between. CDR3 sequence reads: CASSAKGAGNGETQYF. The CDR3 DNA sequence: TGTGCCAGCAGCGCTAAGGGGGCGGGGAATGGAGAGACCCAGTACTTC.

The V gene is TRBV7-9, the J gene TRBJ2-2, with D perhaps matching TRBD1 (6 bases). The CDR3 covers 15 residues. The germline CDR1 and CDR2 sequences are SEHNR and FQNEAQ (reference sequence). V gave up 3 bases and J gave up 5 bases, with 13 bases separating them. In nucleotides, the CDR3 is TGTGCCAGCAGCTTGTTGGACAGTCAAACCGGGGAGCTGTTTTTT. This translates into CASSLLDSQTGELFF.

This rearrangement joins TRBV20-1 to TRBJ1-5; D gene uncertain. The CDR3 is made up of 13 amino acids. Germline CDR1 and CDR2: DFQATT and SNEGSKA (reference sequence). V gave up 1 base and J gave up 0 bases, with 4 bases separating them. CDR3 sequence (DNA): TGCAGTGCTAGAGTCCATAGCAATCAGCCCCAGCATTTT. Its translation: CSARVHSNQPQHF.

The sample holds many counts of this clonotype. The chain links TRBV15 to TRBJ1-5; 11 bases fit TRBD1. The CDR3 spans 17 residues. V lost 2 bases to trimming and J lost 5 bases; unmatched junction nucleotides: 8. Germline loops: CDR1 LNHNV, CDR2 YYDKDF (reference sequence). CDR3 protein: CATSRTPRDRGDQPQHF. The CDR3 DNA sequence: TGTGCCACCAGCAGAACCCCCCGGGACAGGGGGGATCAGCCCCAGCATTTT.